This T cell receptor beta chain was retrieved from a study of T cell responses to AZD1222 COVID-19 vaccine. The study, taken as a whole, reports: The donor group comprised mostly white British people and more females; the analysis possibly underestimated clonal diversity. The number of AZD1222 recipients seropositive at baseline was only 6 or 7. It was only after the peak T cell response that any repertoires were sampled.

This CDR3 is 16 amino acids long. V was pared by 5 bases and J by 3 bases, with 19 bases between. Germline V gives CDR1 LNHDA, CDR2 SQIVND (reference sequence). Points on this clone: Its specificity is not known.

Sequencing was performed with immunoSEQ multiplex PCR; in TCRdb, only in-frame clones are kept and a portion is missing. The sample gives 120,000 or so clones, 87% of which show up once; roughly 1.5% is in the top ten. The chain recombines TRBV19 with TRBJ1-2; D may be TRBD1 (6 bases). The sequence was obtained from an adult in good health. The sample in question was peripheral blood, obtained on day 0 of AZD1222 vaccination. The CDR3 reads CASSGYGQQGDYGYTF. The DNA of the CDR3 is TGTGCCAGTAGTGGCTACGGTCAACAGGGTGACTATGGCTACACCTTC. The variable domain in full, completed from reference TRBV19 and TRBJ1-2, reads DGGITQSPKYLFRKEGQNVTLSCEQNLNHDAMYWYRQDPGQGLRLIYYSQIVNDFQKGDIAEGYSVSREKKESFPLTVTSAQKNPTAFYLCASSGYGQQGDYGYTFGSGTRLTVV.